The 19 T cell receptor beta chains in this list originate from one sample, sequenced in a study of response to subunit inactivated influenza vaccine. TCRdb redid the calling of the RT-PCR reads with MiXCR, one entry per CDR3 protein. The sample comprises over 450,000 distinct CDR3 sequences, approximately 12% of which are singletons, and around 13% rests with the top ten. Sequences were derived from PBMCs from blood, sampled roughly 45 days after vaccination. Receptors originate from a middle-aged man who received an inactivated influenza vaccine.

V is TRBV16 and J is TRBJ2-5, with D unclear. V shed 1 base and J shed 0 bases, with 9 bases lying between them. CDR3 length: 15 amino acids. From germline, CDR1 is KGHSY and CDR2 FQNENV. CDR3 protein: CASSQLSNNQETQYF. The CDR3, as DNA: TGTGCCAGCAGCCAATTAAGTAACAACCAAGAGACCCAGTACTTC.

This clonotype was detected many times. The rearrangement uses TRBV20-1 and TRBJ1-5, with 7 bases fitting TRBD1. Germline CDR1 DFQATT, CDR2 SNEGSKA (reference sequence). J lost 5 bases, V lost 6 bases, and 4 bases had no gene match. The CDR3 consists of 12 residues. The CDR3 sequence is CSARTGDQPQHF. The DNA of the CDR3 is TGCAGTGCCAGAACAGGGGATCAGCCCCAGCATTTT.

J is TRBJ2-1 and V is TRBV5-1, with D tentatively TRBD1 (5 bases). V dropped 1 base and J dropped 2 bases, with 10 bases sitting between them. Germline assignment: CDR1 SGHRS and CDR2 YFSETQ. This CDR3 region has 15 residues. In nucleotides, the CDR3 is TGCGCCAGCAGCTTGTCAGGGTTTACCTACAATGAGCAGTTCTTC. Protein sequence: CASSLSGFTYNEQFF.

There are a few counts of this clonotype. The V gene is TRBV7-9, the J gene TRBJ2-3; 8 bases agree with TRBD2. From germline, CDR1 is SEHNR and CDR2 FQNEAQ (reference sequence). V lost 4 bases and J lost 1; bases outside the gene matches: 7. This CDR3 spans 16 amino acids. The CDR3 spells CASSSHWRGGTDTQYF. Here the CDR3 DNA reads TGTGCCAGCAGCTCCCACTGGCGGGGGGGCACAGATACGCAGTATTTT.

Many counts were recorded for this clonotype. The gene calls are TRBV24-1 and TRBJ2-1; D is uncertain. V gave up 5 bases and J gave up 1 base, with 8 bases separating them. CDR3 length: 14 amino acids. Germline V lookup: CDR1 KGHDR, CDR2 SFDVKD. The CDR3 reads CATSGKSSYNEQFF. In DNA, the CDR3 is TGTGCCACCAGTGGGAAGTCATCCTACAATGAGCAGTTCTTC.

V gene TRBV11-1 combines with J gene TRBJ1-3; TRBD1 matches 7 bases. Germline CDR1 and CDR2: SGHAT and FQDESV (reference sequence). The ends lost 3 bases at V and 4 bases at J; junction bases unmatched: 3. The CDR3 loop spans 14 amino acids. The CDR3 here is CASSLDRRGNTIYF. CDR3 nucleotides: TGTGCCAGCAGCTTGGACAGGAGAGGAAACACCATATATTTT. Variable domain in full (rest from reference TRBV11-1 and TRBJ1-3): EAEVAQSPRYKITEKSQAVAFWCDPISGHATLYWYRQILGQGPELLVQFQDESVVDDSQLPKDRFSAERLKGVDSTLKIQPAELGDSAMYLCASSLDRRGNTIYFGEGSWLTVV.

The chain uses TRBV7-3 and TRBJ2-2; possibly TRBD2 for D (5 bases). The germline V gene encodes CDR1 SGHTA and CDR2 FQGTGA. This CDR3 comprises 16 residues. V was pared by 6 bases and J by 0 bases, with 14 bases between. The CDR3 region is CASRRDAGANTGELFF. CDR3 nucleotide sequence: TGTGCCAGCAGGAGGGATGCCGGAGCGAACACCGGGGAGCTGTTTTTT.

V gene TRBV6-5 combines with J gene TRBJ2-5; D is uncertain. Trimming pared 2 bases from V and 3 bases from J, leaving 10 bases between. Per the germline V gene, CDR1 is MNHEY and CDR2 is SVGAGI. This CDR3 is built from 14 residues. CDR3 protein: CASSYLQRKETQYF. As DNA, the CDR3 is TGTGCCAGCAGTTACCTACAACGGAAAGAGACCCAGTACTTC.

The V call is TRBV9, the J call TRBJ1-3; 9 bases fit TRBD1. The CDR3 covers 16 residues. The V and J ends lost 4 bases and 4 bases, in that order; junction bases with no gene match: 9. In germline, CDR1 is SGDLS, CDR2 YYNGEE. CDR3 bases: TGTGCCAGCAGCCCGGGACAGGGAGGGACAGGAAACACCATATATTTT. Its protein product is CASSPGQGGTGNTIYF.

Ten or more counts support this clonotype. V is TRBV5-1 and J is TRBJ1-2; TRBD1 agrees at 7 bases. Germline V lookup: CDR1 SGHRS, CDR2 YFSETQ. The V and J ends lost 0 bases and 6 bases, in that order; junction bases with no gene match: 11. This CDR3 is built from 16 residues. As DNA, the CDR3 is TGCGCCAGCAGCTTGGCTTTACGACAGGGTCAAAATGGCTACACCTTC. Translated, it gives CASSLALRQGQNGYTF.

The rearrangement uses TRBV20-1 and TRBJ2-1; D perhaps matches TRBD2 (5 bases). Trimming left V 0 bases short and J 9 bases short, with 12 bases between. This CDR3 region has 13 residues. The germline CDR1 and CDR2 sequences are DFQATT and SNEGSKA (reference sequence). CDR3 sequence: CSARDVYEGEQFF. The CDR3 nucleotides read TGCAGTGCTAGAGATGTGTATGAGGGTGAGCAGTTCTTC.

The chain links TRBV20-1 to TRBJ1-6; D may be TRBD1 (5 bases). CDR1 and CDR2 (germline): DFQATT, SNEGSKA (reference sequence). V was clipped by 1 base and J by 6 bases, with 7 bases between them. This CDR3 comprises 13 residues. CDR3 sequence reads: CSARVGVNSPLHF. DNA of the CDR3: TGCAGTGCTAGAGTGGGGGTTAATTCACCCCTCCACTTT.

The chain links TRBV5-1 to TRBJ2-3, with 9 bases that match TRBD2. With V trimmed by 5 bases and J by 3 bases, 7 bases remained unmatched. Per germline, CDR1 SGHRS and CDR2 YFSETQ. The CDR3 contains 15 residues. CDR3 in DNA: TGCGCCAGCAGGTGGCCTAGCGGGGAGACAGATACGCAGTATTTT. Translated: CASRWPSGETDTQYF.

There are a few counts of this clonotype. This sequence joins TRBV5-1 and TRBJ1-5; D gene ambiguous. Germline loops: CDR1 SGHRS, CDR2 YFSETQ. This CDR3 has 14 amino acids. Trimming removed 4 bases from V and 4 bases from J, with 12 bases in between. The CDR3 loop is CASSEGAGNQPQHF. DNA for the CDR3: TGCGCCAGCAGCGAGGGCGCTGGGAATCAGCCCCAGCATTTT.

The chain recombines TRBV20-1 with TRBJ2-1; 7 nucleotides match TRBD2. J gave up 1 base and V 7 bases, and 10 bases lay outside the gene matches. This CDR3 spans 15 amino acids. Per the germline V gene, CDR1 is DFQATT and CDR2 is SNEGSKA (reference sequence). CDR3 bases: TGCAGTGGAGCGGGGAGACCCACTTCCTACAATGAGCAGTTCTTC. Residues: CSGAGRPTSYNEQFF.

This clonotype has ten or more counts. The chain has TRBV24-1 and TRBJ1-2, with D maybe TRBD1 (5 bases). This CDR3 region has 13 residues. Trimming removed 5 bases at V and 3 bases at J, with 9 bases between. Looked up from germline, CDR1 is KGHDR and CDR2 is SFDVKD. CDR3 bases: TGTGCCACCAGTGCACAGGCTTACTATGGCTACACCTTC. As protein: CATSAQAYYGYTF.

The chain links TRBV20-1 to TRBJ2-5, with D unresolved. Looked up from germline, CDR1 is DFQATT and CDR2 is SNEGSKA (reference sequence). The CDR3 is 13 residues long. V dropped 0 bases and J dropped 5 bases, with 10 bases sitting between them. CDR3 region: CSARDNRDETQYF. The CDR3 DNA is TGCAGTGCTAGAGATAACAGAGACGAGACCCAGTACTTC.

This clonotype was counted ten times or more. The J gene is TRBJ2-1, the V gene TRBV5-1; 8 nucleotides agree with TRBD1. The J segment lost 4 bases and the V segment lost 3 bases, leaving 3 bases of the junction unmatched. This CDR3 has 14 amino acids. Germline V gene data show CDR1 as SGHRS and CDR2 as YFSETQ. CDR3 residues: CASSSGQEYNEQFF. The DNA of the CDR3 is TGCGCCAGCAGCTCGGGACAGGAGTACAATGAGCAGTTCTTC.

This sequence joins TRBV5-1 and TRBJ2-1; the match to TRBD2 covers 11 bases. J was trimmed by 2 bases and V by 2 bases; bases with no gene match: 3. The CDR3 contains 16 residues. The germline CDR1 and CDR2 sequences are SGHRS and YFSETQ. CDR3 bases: TGCGCCAGCAGCTTTACTAGCGGGAGTACCTACAATGAGCAGTTCTTC. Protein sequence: CASSFTSGSTYNEQFF. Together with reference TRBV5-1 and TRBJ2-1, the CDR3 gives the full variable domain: KAGVTQTPRYLIKTRGQQVTLSCSPISGHRSVSWYQQTPGQGLQFLFEYFSETQRNKGNFPGRFSGRQFSNSRSEMNVSTLELGDSALYLCASSFTSGSTYNEQFFGPGTRLTVL.